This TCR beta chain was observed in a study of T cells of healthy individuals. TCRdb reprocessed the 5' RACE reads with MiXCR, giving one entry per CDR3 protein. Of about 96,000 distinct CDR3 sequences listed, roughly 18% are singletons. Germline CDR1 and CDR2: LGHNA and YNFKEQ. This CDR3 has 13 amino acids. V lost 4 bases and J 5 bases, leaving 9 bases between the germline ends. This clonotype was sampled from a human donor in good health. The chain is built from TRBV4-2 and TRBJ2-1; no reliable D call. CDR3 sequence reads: CASSPTPHNEQFF. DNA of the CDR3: TGTGCCAGCAGCCCAACTCCCCACAATGAGCAGTTCTTC.